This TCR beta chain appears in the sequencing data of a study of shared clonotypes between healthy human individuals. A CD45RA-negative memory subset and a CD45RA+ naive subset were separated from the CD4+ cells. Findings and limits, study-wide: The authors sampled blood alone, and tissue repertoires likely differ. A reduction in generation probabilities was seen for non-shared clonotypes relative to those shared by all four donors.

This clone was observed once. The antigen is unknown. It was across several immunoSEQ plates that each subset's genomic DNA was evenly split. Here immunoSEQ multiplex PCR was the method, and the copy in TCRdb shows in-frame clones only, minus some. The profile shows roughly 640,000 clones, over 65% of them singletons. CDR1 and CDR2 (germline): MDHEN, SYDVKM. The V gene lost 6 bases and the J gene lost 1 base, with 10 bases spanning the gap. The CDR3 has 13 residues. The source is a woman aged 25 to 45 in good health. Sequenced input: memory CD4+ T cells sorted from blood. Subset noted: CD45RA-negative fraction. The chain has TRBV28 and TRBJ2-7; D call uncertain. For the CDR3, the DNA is TGTGCCAGCAGGCGGCGCCTATCCTACGAGCAGTACTTC. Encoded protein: CASRRRLSYEQYF. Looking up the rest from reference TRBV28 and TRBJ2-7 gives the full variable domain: DVKVTQSSRYLVKRTGEKVFLECVQDMDHENMFWYRQDPGLGLRLIYFSYDVKMKEKGDIPEGYSVSREKKERFSLILESASTNQTSMYLCASRRRLSYEQYFGPGTRLTVT.